Shown below are 24 T cell receptor beta chains from a single sample sequenced in a study of blood T cell repertoires in COVID-19. The assay was immunoSEQ multiplex PCR, and TCRdb's table has in-frame clones only and misses some. Here the sample spans 200,000 to 250,000 clones, 80% to 90% being singletons. The sample was PBMCs or T cells enriched from blood (not recorded which). The receptor source for this set is a woman aged 30 to 39 who had been exposed to COVID-19.

This chain uses TRBV6-5 with TRBJ2-5; 14 nucleotides align to TRBD2. The V gene's germline CDR1 is MNHEY and CDR2 SVGAGI. The CDR3 is made up of 14 amino acids. The V and J ends lost 6 bases and 5 bases, in that order; junction bases with no gene match: 2. The CDR3 here is CASRGLAGVETQYF. CDR3 in DNA: TGTGCCAGCAGGGGACTAGCGGGAGTTGAGACCCAGTACTTC.

This clone was detected once. V and J are TRBV12-3 or TRBV12-4 and TRBJ2-1; D is perhaps TRBD2 (6 bases). There are 13 residues in the CDR3. The V end lost 3 bases, the J end lost 9 bases, and 12 bases lay between the germline ends. In nucleotides, the CDR3 is TGTGCCAGCAGTTTGGCGAACGGGGGTGAGCAGTTCTTC. Protein sequence: CASSLANGGEQFF.

The J gene is TRBJ2-3, the V gene TRBV6-1; possible D gene TRBD2, 7 bases. Germline V gives CDR1 MNHNS, CDR2 SASEGT. The CDR3 covers 16 residues. V lost 4 bases to trimming and J lost 0 bases, with 14 bases between them. The CDR3 nucleotides read TGTGCCAGCAGTGCATTCAGCGGGACAAGCACAGATACGCAGTATTTT. As protein: CASSAFSGTSTDTQYF.

The rearrangement links TRBV19 to TRBJ1-6; D not resolved. The CDR3 runs 15 residues. V shed 3 bases and J shed 6 bases, with 12 bases lying between them. CDR1 and CDR2 (germline): LNHDA, SQIVND (reference sequence). CDR3 nucleotide sequence: TGTGCCAGTAGTATTTCATCCAGATTTAATTCACCCCTCCACTTT. Translation: CASSISSRFNSPLHF. The full variable domain, in which reference TRBV19 and TRBJ1-6 provide the parts outside the CDR3, is DGGITQSPKYLFRKEGQNVTLSCEQNLNHDAMYWYRQDPGQGLRLIYYSQIVNDFQKGDIAEGYSVSREKKESFPLTVTSAQKNPTAFYLCASSISSRFNSPLHFGNGTRLTVT.

The chain has TRBV9 and TRBJ2-3, with D perhaps TRBD2 (5 bases). V gave up 0 bases and J gave up 6 bases, with 11 bases separating them. The CDR3 totals 14 residues. The germline gives CDR1 SGDLS, CDR2 YYNGEE. The CDR3 sequence is CASSVEASGDTQYF. The CDR3, as DNA: TGTGCCAGCAGCGTAGAGGCCTCGGGGGATACGCAGTATTTT.

The count of this clone is one. The genes are TRBV5-1 and TRBJ2-7; 10 bases are a match to TRBD2. V shed 1 base, J shed 3 bases, and the junction held 4 bases outside the gene matches. CDR1 is SGHRS, CDR2 YFSETQ, per germline. This CDR3 is 15 amino acids long. In DNA, the CDR3 is TGCGCCAGCAGCTTGAGGCTAGCGGGAGACTACGAGCAGTACTTC. This codes for CASSLRLAGDYEQYF.

The chain combines TRBV28 with TRBJ2-7, with D possibly matching TRBD2 (5 bases). CDR3 length: 15 residues. CDR1 and CDR2 from the germline V gene are MDHEN and SYDVKM. V was cut by 5 bases and J by 7 bases, with 21 bases left in between. DNA of the CDR3: TGTGCCAGCAGTGAACCGTGGAGAGGGCCTCGGGAGCAGTACTTC. Protein sequence: CASSEPWRGPREQYF. Complete variable domain (other parts from reference TRBV28 and TRBJ2-7): DVKVTQSSRYLVKRTGEKVFLECVQDMDHENMFWYRQDPGLGLRLIYFSYDVKMKEKGDIPEGYSVSREKKERFSLILESASTNQTSMYLCASSEPWRGPREQYFGPGTRLTVT.

Written as DNA, the CDR3 is TGTGCCAGCAGTTCTCTAGGGGCACAGAGCAATCAGCCCCAGCATTTT. Translation gives CASSSLGAQSNQPQHF. The chain combines TRBV27 with TRBJ1-5; possibly TRBD1 for D (5 bases). The germline V gene has CDR1 MNHEY and CDR2 SMNVEV (reference sequence). V was pared by 4 bases and J by 1 base, with 14 bases between. This CDR3 has 16 amino acids.

The rearrangement uses TRBV9 and TRBJ2-7; D is unresolved. The CDR3 runs 13 residues. V dropped 4 bases and J dropped 4 bases, with 12 bases sitting between them. The germline V gene has CDR1 SGDLS and CDR2 YYNGEE. This chain's CDR3 is CASSPHASYEQYF. The CDR3 nucleotides read TGTGCCAGCAGCCCTCATGCGAGTTACGAGCAGTACTTC.

The chain links TRBV5-1 to TRBJ2-5, with 7 bases aligning to TRBD1. Germline trimming cut 4 bases from V and 2 bases from J; bases unmatched to any gene: 5. This CDR3 has 14 residues. In germline, CDR1 is SGHRS, CDR2 YFSETQ. DNA of the CDR3: TGCGCCAGCAGCACCCAGGGGGATCAAGAGACCCAGTACTTC. This gives the protein CASSTQGDQETQYF.

In DNA form, the CDR3 reads TGTGCCAGCAGTTTGGGCCGGACTGAAGCTTTCTTT. Amino acids: CASSLGRTEAFF. The chain has TRBV28 and TRBJ1-1; D is unclear. The V gene's germline CDR1 is MDHEN and CDR2 SYDVKM. Trimming shortened V by 3 bases and J by 5 bases, and 7 bases separated the two germline ends. The CDR3 length is 12 residues.

V and J are TRBV4-1 and TRBJ2-4, with 7 bases aligning to TRBD2. The junction had 6 bases not matched to a gene; V was cut back by 1 base and J by 9 bases. Germline V lookup: CDR1 MGHRA, CDR2 YSYEKL. This CDR3 spans 14 amino acids. CDR3 nucleotide sequence: TGCGCCAGCAGCCAAGGGCTAGCGGAGCGCATTCAGTACTTC. It is translated as CASSQGLAERIQYF.

The chain employs TRBV30 and TRBJ1-2, with 7 positions matching TRBD1. The CDR3 is 16 residues long. V lost 0 bases to trimming and J lost 2 bases; unmatched junction nucleotides: 9. Germline CDR1 and CDR2: GTSNPN and SVGIG (reference sequence). Written as DNA, the CDR3 is TGTGCCTGGAGTGTTGGTGGTGGAGGGGGCAACTATGGCTACACCTTC. It yields the protein CAWSVGGGGGNYGYTF.

The chain has TRBV29-1 and TRBJ2-1; 8 nucleotides match TRBD2. Germline lookup yields CDR1 SQVTM and CDR2 ANQGSEA. V gave up 5 bases and J gave up 7 bases; unmatched junction bases: 10. This CDR3 has 14 residues. The CDR3 bases are TGCAGCGTTCGAGGGACTAGTTCGACAAATGAGCAGTTCTTC. Its translation: CSVRGTSSTNEQFF.

The chain links TRBV7-2 to TRBJ2-5, with TRBD2 identical over 7 bases. CDR1 is SGHTA, CDR2 FQGNSA, per germline. The CDR3 is 15 amino acids. The V gene end was trimmed by 4 bases and the J gene end by 3 bases; junction bases not matched to a gene: 8. CDR3 DNA: TGTGCCAGCAGCTCCCCCGGGGGGACTAAAGAGACCCAGTACTTC. Encoded protein: CASSSPGGTKETQYF. Filled out from reference TRBV7-2 and TRBJ2-5, the complete variable domain reads GAGVSQSPSNKVTEKGKDVELRCDPISGHTALYWYRQSLGQGLEFLIYFQGNSAPDKSGLPSDRFSAERTGGSVSTLTIQRTQQEDSAVYLCASSSPGGTKETQYFGPGTRLLVL.

The gene calls are TRBV19 and TRBJ1-3; unclear D gene. V was shortened by 1 base and J by 0 bases, with 4 bases between the two germline ends. Per germline, CDR1 LNHDA and CDR2 SQIVND (reference sequence). The CDR3 has 14 residues. CDR3 bases: TGTGCCAGTAGTATAGCCAGCTCTGGAAACACCATATATTTT. This encodes CASSIASSGNTIYF.

The gene calls are TRBV14 and TRBJ1-2; the match to TRBD1 covers 11 bases. There are 17 residues in the CDR3. Trimming cost V 0 bases and J 6 bases; bases outside gene matches: 9. Germline values: CDR1 SGHDN, CDR2 FVKESK. The CDR3, as DNA: TGTGCCAGCAGCCAAGACGTCGGGACAGGGGGAACGGATGGCTACACCTTC. This encodes CASSQDVGTGGTDGYTF.

V is TRBV7-3 and J is TRBJ2-5; a weak D match, TRBD1 (6 bases). The CDR3 runs to 15 residues. Germline lookup yields CDR1 SGHTA and CDR2 FQGTGA. Trimming removed 1 base at V and 4 bases at J, with 13 bases between. The CDR3 protein is CASSLKGGKVETQYF. CDR3 DNA: TGTGCCAGCAGCTTAAAAGGGGGAAAGGTAGAGACCCAGTACTTC. The variable domain in full, with the rest retrieved from reference TRBV7-3 and TRBJ2-5, is GAGVSQTPSNKVTEKGKYVELRCDPISGHTALYWYRQSLGQGPEFLIYFQGTGAADDSGLPNDRFFAVRPEGSVSTLKIQRTERGDSAVYLCASSLKGGKVETQYFGPGTRLLVL.

There are a few counts of this clone. The gene calls are TRBV29-1 and TRBJ2-1; D unclear. This CDR3 region has 12 residues. Trimming pared 8 bases from V and 9 bases from J, leaving 17 bases between. CDR1 is SQVTM, CDR2 ANQGSEA, per germline. CDR3 sequence: CSFGPASGEQFF. The CDR3 DNA reads as TGCAGCTTTGGTCCGGCATCGGGTGAGCAGTTCTTC.

J is TRBJ2-7 and V is TRBV10-3; D gene unclear. The CDR3 has 16 amino acids. V lost 3 bases and J lost 1, with 16 bases in between. Germline CDR1 and CDR2: ENHRY and SYGVKD. This CDR3 is CAISEIKPGRSYEQYF. CDR3 DNA: TGTGCCATCAGTGAAATCAAGCCGGGTAGATCCTACGAGCAGTACTTC.

This sequence joins TRBV3-1 (or the pseudogene TRBV3-2) and TRBJ2-1; TRBD2 is a possible D gene (5 bases). V lost 3 bases and J lost 6, with 15 bases in between. Germline V gene data show CDR1 as LGHDT and CDR2 as YNNKEL (reference sequence). This CDR3 is 15 amino acids long. The CDR3, as DNA: TGTGCCAGCAGCCATCCCCTAGCTTCCGCCAATGAGCAGTTCTTC. Encoded protein: CASSHPLASANEQFF.

This chain connects TRBV18 to TRBJ2-7; TRBD2 matches at 14 bases. Germline V gene data show CDR1 as KGHSH and CDR2 as LQKENI. After removal of 3 bases from V and 5 bases from J, the junction contained 6 bases not matched to a gene. CDR3 size: 16 residues. The CDR3 is CASSPLTSGRADEQYF. In DNA, the CDR3 is TGTGCCAGCTCACCCCTGACTAGCGGGAGGGCCGACGAGCAGTACTTC.

The chain combines TRBV6-5 with TRBJ2-7, with 8 bases matching TRBD2. J lost 9 bases, V lost 2 bases, and 6 bases had no gene match. Germline lookup yields CDR1 MNHEY and CDR2 SVGAGI. The CDR3 is 13 residues long. CDR3 amino acids: CASSYGLAYAQYF. The CDR3 DNA reads as TGTGCCAGCAGTTACGGACTAGCTTATGCGCAGTACTTC.

The V gene is TRBV27, the J gene TRBJ2-7; 7 nucleotides line up with TRBD2. This CDR3 region has 15 residues. J lost 3 bases, V lost 6 bases, and 11 bases had no gene match. Germline CDR1 reads MNHEY; CDR2 reads SMNVEV (reference sequence). As DNA, the CDR3 is TGTGCCAGCAGATTGCGGGGGAAAGAGGACTACGAGCAGTACTTC. Its protein is CASRLRGKEDYEQYF.